Following are 18 T cell receptor beta chains from one sample sequenced in a study of CD8+ T cells in alopecia areata. Sequencing used cDNA as its template, made by extracting RNA and reverse transcribing it. This table comes from immunoSEQ multiplex PCR, and its TCRdb copy is limited to in-frame clones, with some not included. There are roughly 30,000 clones in the sample; 62% occur only once, and approximately 19% lies in the top ten. Sequenced: NKG2D-high CD8+ T cells sorted from blood. These receptor sequences come from a human donor with alopecia areata.

There are a few counts of this clone. The chain carries TRBV5-4 and TRBJ2-7; 12 nucleotides match TRBD2. This CDR3 region has 15 residues. Germline CDR1 reads SGHNT; CDR2 reads YYREEE (reference sequence). With 5 bases clipped from V and 2 bases from J, the junction kept 5 bases outside the gene matches. CDR3 protein: CASSPLAGGPYEQYF. CDR3 nucleotides: TGTGCCAGCAGTCCACTAGCGGGAGGACCCTACGAGCAGTACTTC.

The chain carries TRBV27 and TRBJ1-2; D ambiguous. This CDR3 is 13 amino acids long. Germline V gives CDR1 MNHEY, CDR2 SMNVEV (reference sequence). Between the trimmed V and J ends, which lost 4 bases and 7 bases, there was a span of 13 bases. The CDR3 region is CASSYDMWSGYTF. CDR3 bases: TGTGCCAGCAGTTACGACATGTGGAGTGGCTACACCTTC.

V is TRBV7-9 and J is TRBJ2-2; 9 bases are a match to TRBD2. This CDR3 contains 17 residues. V was clipped by 8 bases and J by 5 bases; unmatched bases: 15. Germline CDR1 and CDR2: SEHNR and FQNEAQ (reference sequence). CDR3 amino acids: CASCPGLASSWTGELFF. The CDR3 DNA is TGTGCCAGCTGCCCGGGACTAGCCTCCTCGTGGACCGGGGAGCTGTTTTTT.

This chain uses TRBV7-8 with TRBJ2-7; possible D gene TRBD2, 5 bases. Germline assignment: CDR1 SGHVS and CDR2 FQNEAQ. V shed 2 bases and J shed 0 bases, with 11 bases lying between them. The CDR3 consists of 15 residues. CDR3 in DNA: TGTGCCAGCAGCTTAATGAGCGGTTACTCCTACGAGCAGTACTTC. It yields the protein CASSLMSGYSYEQYF.

This chain connects TRBV7-9 to TRBJ2-5, with TRBD2 identical over 10 bases. In germline, CDR1 is SEHNR, CDR2 FQNEAQ (reference sequence). The CDR3 spans 16 residues. J gave up 5 bases and V 2 bases, and 8 bases lay outside the gene matches. As DNA, the CDR3 is TGTGCCAGCAGCTTATCGCTAGCGGGAGTCCTGGAGACCCAGTACTTC. Its translation: CASSLSLAGVLETQYF.

The chain couples TRBV19 to TRBJ1-5; no reliable D call. CDR3 length: 12 residues. Germline V gene lookup returns CDR1 LNHDA and CDR2 SQIVND (reference sequence). V was cut by 4 bases and J by 11 bases, with 12 bases left in between. In DNA, the CDR3 is TGTGCCAGTAGTACCCCCCCGAGGGCCCAGCATTTT. Protein: CASSTPPRAQHF.

The chain is built from TRBV14 and TRBJ2-5; the match to TRBD1 covers 10 bases. Per germline, CDR1 SGHDN and CDR2 FVKESK. V trimming: 3 bases; J trimming: 2 bases; junction bases outside the gene matches: 12. This CDR3 spans 18 amino acids. DNA of the CDR3: TGTGCCAGCAGCCAGTGGGCCGGGACAGGGGTGTCACAAGAGACCCAGTACTTC. This translates into CASSQWAGTGVSQETQYF.

This clone was counted once. This chain links TRBV11-2 with TRBJ2-4; D remains ambiguous. V lost 3 bases, J lost 11 bases, and 11 bases lay in between. Germline loops: CDR1 SGHAT, CDR2 FQNNGV. The CDR3 is made up of 12 amino acids. As DNA, the CDR3 is TGTGCCAGCAGCTTTGGTCTAGACTTTCAGTACTTC. This gives the protein CASSFGLDFQYF.

The rearrangement uses TRBV5-4 and TRBJ2-7, with TRBD1 identical over 7 bases. V trimming: 2 bases; J trimming: 4 bases; junction bases outside the gene matches: 9. This CDR3 has 15 residues. Germline assignment: CDR1 SGHNT and CDR2 YYREEE (reference sequence). CDR3 residues: CASSFDRANTYEQYF. In nucleotides, the CDR3 is TGTGCCAGCAGCTTTGACAGGGCCAATACATACGAGCAGTACTTC.

V and J are TRBV5-1 and TRBJ2-5, with 8 bases that match TRBD2. After removal of 2 bases from V and 4 bases from J, the junction contained 4 bases not matched to a gene. This CDR3 region has 14 residues. Germline values: CDR1 SGHRS, CDR2 YFSETQ. The CDR3 spells CASSLTGGPETQYF. The CDR3 DNA is TGCGCCAGCAGCTTAACGGGGGGGCCAGAGACCCAGTACTTC. The variable domain in full, with the rest retrieved from reference TRBV5-1 and TRBJ2-5, is KAGVTQTPRYLIKTRGQQVTLSCSPISGHRSVSWYQQTPGQGLQFLFEYFSETQRNKGNFPGRFSGRQFSNSRSEMNVSTLELGDSALYLCASSLTGGPETQYFGPGTRLLVL.

This clone was found a few times. The chain links TRBV30 to TRBJ2-2; 10 bases fit TRBD1. The germline V gene encodes CDR1 GTSNPN and CDR2 SVGIG (reference sequence). The CDR3 covers 15 residues. Losses at the gene ends were 2 bases for V and 4 bases for J; bases not matched to a gene: 4. CDR3 residues: CAWSTGTGVTGELFF. CDR3 sequence (DNA): TGTGCCTGGAGTACCGGGACAGGGGTCACCGGGGAGCTGTTTTTT.

The rearrangement links TRBV18 to TRBJ2-7, with 8 bases identical to TRBD1. The germline V gene has CDR1 KGHSH and CDR2 LQKENI. The length of the CDR3 is 19 residues. V dropped 1 base and J dropped 4; count of bases not matched to a gene: 18. The CDR3 DNA reads as TGTGCCAGCTCACCACGGTTTTCTCGCCCCAAGGACAGGGCTTACGAGCAGTACTTC. Its translation: CASSPRFSRPKDRAYEQYF.

The chain has TRBV5-6 and TRBJ1-1; 8 positions agree with TRBD1. V lost 3 bases, J lost 3 bases, and 4 bases stayed unmatched. This CDR3 comprises 14 residues. Germline V gene lookup returns CDR1 SGHDT and CDR2 YYEEEE. CDR3 bases: TGTGCCAGCAGCTACCGACAGGGGTACACTGAAGCTTTCTTT. Translation gives CASSYRQGYTEAFF.

The CDR3 sequence is CSGGGASSQQYF. The CDR3, as DNA: TGCAGCGGGGGGGGTGCGTCAAGTCAGCAGTACTTC. The chain carries TRBV29-1 and TRBJ2-7, with TRBD2 matching 7 bases. Germline V gene data show CDR1 as SQVTM and CDR2 as ANQGSEA. The V gene end was trimmed by 7 bases and the J gene end by 8 bases; junction bases not matched to a gene: 11. The CDR3 has 12 amino acids.

This clone was counted between two and nine times. The chain employs TRBV7-2 and TRBJ1-4; 7 positions agree with TRBD1. The CDR3 has 16 residues. V shed 5 bases and J 0 bases; nucleotides not matched to a gene: 6. Germline V CDR1 and CDR2: SGHTA, FQGNSA. The CDR3, as DNA: TGTGCCAGCAGCAAAAACAGGGGCGCAACTAATGAAAAACTGTTTTTT. It yields the protein CASSKNRGATNEKLFF. The whole variable domain, remainder taken from reference TRBV7-2 and TRBJ1-4, is GAGVSQSPSNKVTEKGKDVELRCDPISGHTALYWYRQSLGQGLEFLIYFQGNSAPDKSGLPSDRFSAERTGGSVSTLTIQRTQQEDSAVYLCASSKNRGATNEKLFFGSGTQLSVL.

This clone was found a few times. The chain uses TRBV19 and TRBJ1-1; D not certain. V was shortened by 1 base and J by 4 bases, with 10 bases between the two germline ends. From germline, CDR1 is LNHDA and CDR2 SQIVND (reference sequence). The CDR3 is 14 amino acids. The DNA for the CDR3 is TGTGCCAGTAGTATAGTTGAGGGAACCACTGAAGCTTTCTTT. Translated, it gives CASSIVEGTTEAFF.

The rearrangement uses TRBV7-9 and TRBJ2-7, with 8 positions matching TRBD1. V was clipped by 5 bases and J by 3 bases; unmatched bases: 12. Germline V lookup: CDR1 SEHNR, CDR2 FQNEAQ (reference sequence). The CDR3 has 16 amino acids. The CDR3 protein is CASSPLTGEDYYEQYF. The CDR3 coding sequence is TGTGCCAGCAGCCCCTTGACAGGGGAGGATTACTACGAGCAGTACTTC.

The chain couples TRBV2 to TRBJ2-7; D perhaps matches TRBD2 (5 bases). V lost 8 bases to trimming and J lost 2 bases, with 7 bases between them. CDR3 size: 11 residues. The V gene's germline CDR1 is SNHLY and CDR2 FYNNEI. For the CDR3, the DNA is TGTGCCAGCGGGAGTACCTACGAGCAGTACTTC. Its protein is CASGSTYEQYF.